Listed below are T cell receptor beta chains from one sample, sequenced in a study of T cells after yellow fever vaccination. Using its own MiXCR run on the 5' RACE reads, TCRdb lists one record per CDR3 protein. The data show 600,000 to 750,000 distinct CDR3 sequences, 9% to 15% seen once. Specimen: PBMCs, collected on the day of the yellow fever booster vaccination. These receptors all stem from a man aged 30 to 45 who received the YFV17D yellow fever vaccine. Each CDR3 is given with its conserved first and last residue. The D gene is left open where the match is weak. The size field is filled for only some rows; it gives once, few, many or a size class.

CDR3: CASSLRSGGTDTQYF
DNA: TGTGCCAGCAGCTTACGTAGCGGCGGGACAGATACGCAGTATTTT
V: TRBV7-2
J: TRBJ2-3
size: few
D: -

CDR3: CASRLIQGRVNTEAFF
DNA: TGTGCCAGCAGATTGATCCAGGGACGGGTGAACACTGAAGCTTTCTTT
V: TRBV7-8
J: TRBJ1-1
size: few
D: -

CDR3: CASSLSYSYNEQFF
DNA: TGCGCCAGCAGCTTGTCATATTCCTACAATGAGCAGTTCTTC
V: TRBV5-1
J: TRBJ2-1
size: -
D: -

CDR3: CASSQTGGRGDTGELFF
DNA: TGTGCCAGCAGCCAAACCGGGGGCAGGGGGGACACCGGGGAGCTGTTTTTT
V: TRBV4-2
J: TRBJ2-2
size: many
D: -

CDR3: CSAAGASRDFTDTQYF
DNA: TGCAGTGCTGCTGGGGCGTCCCGGGATTTTACAGATACGCAGTATTTT
V: TRBV20-1
J: TRBJ2-3
size: -
D: -

CDR3: CASSYTDTRKNGYTF
DNA: TGTGCCAGCAGTTACACGGACACCCGGAAGAATGGCTACACCTTC
V: TRBV6-2/TRBV6-3
J: TRBJ1-2
size: -
D: -

CDR3: CATGDRGEKKLFF
DNA: TGTGCCACCGGAGACAGGGGGGAAAAAAAACTGTTTTTT
V: TRBV15
J: TRBJ1-4
size: -
D: TRBD1

CDR3: CASSFRWGASYEQYF
DNA: TGTGCCAGCAGTTTCCGCTGGGGGGCATCCTACGAGCAGTACTTC
V: TRBV12-3/TRBV12-4
J: TRBJ2-7
size: few
D: -

CDR3: CSARDRVNEQYF
DNA: TGCAGTGCTAGAGACCGGGTAAACGAGCAGTACTTC
V: TRBV20-1
J: TRBJ2-7
size: -
D: -

CDR3: CASSIRQGAYEQCF
DNA: TGTGCCAGCAGCATCCGACAGGGGGCCTACGAGCAGTGCTTC
V: TRBV5-4
J: TRBJ2-7
size: -
D: TRBD1

CDR3: CASSHSGVTGELFF
DNA: TGTGCCAGCAGCCATAGCGGGGTAACCGGGGAGCTGTTTTTT
V: TRBV9
J: TRBJ2-2
size: -
D: TRBD2

CDR3: CASTTTGGMPEAFF
DNA: TGTGCCAGCACCACCACGGGTGGGATGCCTGAAGCTTTCTTT
V: TRBV28
J: TRBJ1-1
size: -
D: -

CDR3: CASSKTLGLSRDTQYF
DNA: TGTGCCAGCAGTAAAACACTGGGCCTATCGAGGGATACGCAGTATTTT
V: TRBV7-9
J: TRBJ2-3
size: -
D: -

CDR3: CASSLKTSGAYEQYF
DNA: TGTGCCAGCAGCTTAAAGACAAGCGGCGCCTACGAGCAGTACTTC
V: TRBV7-2
J: TRBJ2-7
size: many
D: -

CDR3: CSVGVTSGSRELFF
DNA: TGCAGCGTTGGGGTGACTAGCGGGAGCCGGGAGCTGTTTTTT
V: TRBV29-1
J: TRBJ2-2
size: many
D: TRBD2

CDR3: CASSQFNTPETQYF
DNA: TGTGCCAGCAGCCAATTTAACACCCCAGAGACCCAGTACTTC
V: TRBV14
J: TRBJ2-5
size: -
D: -

CDR3: CASSAGMQFF
DNA: TGTGCCAGCAGTGCAGGGATGCAGTTCTTC
V: TRBV2
J: TRBJ2-1
size: -
D: -

CDR3: CAWSVLAGSGDTIYF
DNA: TGTGCCTGGAGTGTACTCGCGGGCAGCGGGGACACCATATATTTT
V: TRBV30
J: TRBJ1-3
size: -
D: -

CDR3: CSASLVNEQFF
DNA: TGCAGTGCTAGCCTCGTCAATGAGCAGTTCTTC
V: TRBV20-1
J: TRBJ2-1
size: -
D: -

CDR3: CASSVGVDEQFF
DNA: TGTGCCAGCAGCGTAGGGGTGGATGAGCAGTTCTTC
V: TRBV9
J: TRBJ2-1
size: -
D: -